In this sample, the clone carrying this TCR beta chain turned up a few times. Its matching antigen is unknown. The germline V gene encodes CDR1 KGHDR and CDR2 SFDVKD. The CDR3 totals 13 residues. The V gene lost 5 bases and the J gene lost 4 bases, with 10 bases spanning the gap. These data belong to a study of T cells after yellow fever vaccination. General study findings and limits: CD4 and CD8 compartments shared a small share of clonotypes.

For TCR, cDNA came from 5'RACE template switching, which added a universal primer site and UMIs. TCRdb itself ran the 5' RACE reads through MiXCR, one entry per CDR3 protein. The repertoire holds some 120,000 distinct CDR3 sequences, with roughly 15% as singletons. The TCR comes from a man younger than 35 who received the YFV17D yellow fever vaccine. Material: CD8+ T cells sorted from PBMCs, obtained 5 days after the yellow fever booster vaccination. J is TRBJ1-2 and V is TRBV24-1; D may be TRBD1 (5 bases). The CDR3 coding sequence is TGTGCCACCAGTGTAGACAGAGCCTATGGCTACACCTTC. Translated: CATSVDRAYGYTF.